Below, 28 T cell receptor beta chains from the same sample are listed, as sequenced in a study of shared clonotypes between healthy human individuals. Naive CD8 cells lacked CD45RO, underwent positive selection for CCR7 and left out terminally differentiated effector memory CD45RA+ cells. Some clones are missing from TCRdb's copy, which holds only in-frame ones; the method was immunoSEQ multiplex PCR. The data show about 680,000 clones, about 90% seen once. Sequencing was carried out using naive CD8+ T cells sorted from blood. The receptors derive from a young man in good health.

The chain joins TRBV6-5 to TRBJ1-5; maybe TRBD1 (5 bases). Trimming removed 5 bases from V and 5 bases from J, with 13 bases in between. CDR3 length: 14 residues. Germline V lookup: CDR1 MNHEY, CDR2 SVGAGI. The CDR3 DNA follows: TGTGCCAGCAGTCGCAGGGTTCCAGATCAGCCCCAGCATTTT. It is translated as CASSRRVPDQPQHF.

V and J are TRBV28 and TRBJ2-4, with TRBD1 as a possible D gene (6 bases). The germline V gene has CDR1 MDHEN and CDR2 SYDVKM. Between the trimmed V and J ends, which lost 3 bases and 1 base, there was a span of 16 bases. The length of the CDR3 is 17 residues. For the CDR3, the DNA is TGTGCCAGCAGTTTCCTAACAGGGCTTAGGGCCAAAAACATTCAGTACTTC. This encodes CASSFLTGLRAKNIQYF.

The V and J genes are TRBV29-1 and TRBJ2-3; D unresolved. The V gene's germline CDR1 is SQVTM and CDR2 ANQGSEA. The CDR3 covers 13 residues. V lost 7 bases and J lost 2, with 13 bases in between. As DNA, the CDR3 is TGCAGCGCGATACCAAGAGTCACAGATACGCAGTATTTT. Protein sequence: CSAIPRVTDTQYF.

This rearrangement joins TRBV28 to TRBJ2-7, with D tentatively TRBD1 (6 bases). There are 14 residues in the CDR3. Germline CDR1 MDHEN, CDR2 SYDVKM. V lost 10 bases to trimming and J lost 6 bases, with 22 bases between them. Here the CDR3 reads CATSDRTRPSEQYF. CDR3 DNA: TGTGCCACCTCAGACAGGACCCGTCCTAGCGAGCAGTACTTC.

The chain links TRBV27 to TRBJ2-1, with D maybe TRBD2 (6 bases). Germline V CDR1 and CDR2: MNHEY, SMNVEV (reference sequence). The CDR3 has 15 residues. Between the trimmed V and J ends, which lost 2 bases and 8 bases, there was a span of 16 bases. In DNA form, the CDR3 reads TGTGCCAGCAGTTTAAGGAGCGGAGGGGTAGATGAGCAGTTCTTC. It yields the protein CASSLRSGGVDEQFF.

The chain employs TRBV5-1 and TRBJ2-7, with TRBD2 matching over 14 bases. The V and J ends lost 0 bases and 7 bases, in that order; junction bases with no gene match: 9. Germline V gene data show CDR1 as SGHRS and CDR2 as YFSETQ. This CDR3 has 17 amino acids. DNA for the CDR3: TGCGCCAGCAGCTTGGCTTATGGGGGACTAGCGGGAGAAGAGCAGTACTTC. Translation gives CASSLAYGGLAGEEQYF.

The J gene is TRBJ2-7, the V gene TRBV27; a possible D gene is TRBD1 (5 bases). This CDR3 region has 13 residues. The ends were cut back, 8 bases at V and 2 bases at J, with 13 bases in the middle. Germline CDR1 and CDR2: MNHEY and SMNVEV (reference sequence). This chain's CDR3 is CASAYRKAYEQYF. The CDR3 DNA is TGTGCCAGCGCATACAGGAAAGCCTACGAGCAGTACTTC.

For the CDR3, the DNA is TGTGCCAGCAGTTTATTGAAGGGGGCGGGGAGGCGGGCCTACGAGCAGTACTTC. This translates into CASSLLKGAGRRAYEQYF. The V call is TRBV28, the J call TRBJ2-7; the D gene is possibly TRBD1 (7 bases). The CDR3 is made up of 18 amino acids. Germline V gene lookup returns CDR1 MDHEN and CDR2 SYDVKM. Trimming took off 1 base at V and 2 bases at J, with 21 bases between the two ends. Based on the CDR3 plus reference TRBV28 and TRBJ2-7, the full variable domain is DVKVTQSSRYLVKRTGEKVFLECVQDMDHENMFWYRQDPGLGLRLIYFSYDVKMKEKGDIPEGYSVSREKKERFSLILESASTNQTSMYLCASSLLKGAGRRAYEQYFGPGTRLTVT.

V usage is TRBV2 and J usage is TRBJ2-5, with 12 positions matching TRBD1. The ends lost 7 bases at V and 4 bases at J; junction bases unmatched: 7. Per germline, CDR1 SNHLY and CDR2 FYNNEI. CDR3 size: 15 residues. The CDR3 reads CASNEGQGAGETQYF. Written as DNA, the CDR3 is TGTGCCAGCAATGAGGGACAGGGGGCTGGAGAGACCCAGTACTTC.

V gene TRBV27 combines with J gene TRBJ2-2; D ambiguous. The CDR3 has 13 residues. V lost 2 bases and J lost 6, with 7 bases in between. CDR1 MNHEY and CDR2 SMNVEV come from the germline V gene (reference sequence). CDR3 in DNA: TGTGCCAGCAGTTTACAGCAGGCCGGGGAGCTGTTTTTT. It translates to CASSLQQAGELFF.

This chain links TRBV5-4 with TRBJ1-3; no firm D call. CDR1 and CDR2 (germline): SGHNT, YYREEE (reference sequence). The V gene lost 2 bases and the J gene lost 0 bases, with 9 bases spanning the gap. The length of the CDR3 is 15 residues. The CDR3 is CASSFLGASGNTIYF. The CDR3 DNA reads TGTGCCAGCAGCTTTCTTGGAGCCTCTGGAAACACCATATATTTT. The full variable domain, with the rest looked up from reference TRBV5-4 and TRBJ1-3, is ETGVTQSPTHLIKTRGQQVTLRCSSQSGHNTVSWYQQALGQGPQFIFQYYREEENGRGNFPPRFSGLQFPNYSSELNVNALELDDSALYLCASSFLGASGNTIYFGEGSWLTVV.

This clone was detected once. The rearrangement links TRBV4-2 to TRBJ2-7; 7 nucleotides match TRBD2. Germline CDR1 reads LGHNA; CDR2 reads YNFKEQ. V gave up 4 bases and J gave up 3 bases; unmatched junction bases: 12. The CDR3 length is 16 residues. CDR3 sequence reads: CASSPEGGGSVYEQYF. The CDR3 DNA sequence: TGTGCCAGCAGCCCCGAGGGTGGCGGGAGCGTCTACGAGCAGTACTTC.

With respect to this clone: Other DNA sequences in the sample encode the same CDR3. This rearrangement joins TRBV27 to TRBJ2-2; 9 nucleotides match TRBD2. The V and J ends lost 6 bases and 2 bases, in that order; junction bases with no gene match: 1. Germline lookup yields CDR1 MNHEY and CDR2 SMNVEV (reference sequence). CDR3 length equals 14 residues. As DNA, the CDR3 is TGTGCCAGCAGGACTAGCGGAAACACCGGGGAGCTGTTTTTT. Translating gives CASRTSGNTGELFF.

As for this clone: At one boundary the junction diverges from the germline segment, which might be a read error. Other DNA sequences in the same sample also yield this CDR3. This sequence joins TRBV5-1 and TRBJ1-1, with 8 bases that match TRBD1. Germline V lookup: CDR1 SGHRS, CDR2 YFSETQ. This CDR3 has 21 amino acids. The CDR3 region has the DNA TGCGCTAGCAGCTTGGTATCGACAGGGGAAATTGTACGTCCCGGGAACACTGAAGCTTTCTTT. This encodes CASSLVSTGEIVRPGNTEAFF.

V usage is TRBV27 and J usage is TRBJ2-7; 12 nucleotides align to TRBD2. Germline assignment: CDR1 MNHEY and CDR2 SMNVEV (reference sequence). The J segment lost 3 bases and the V segment lost 4 bases, leaving 4 bases of the junction unmatched. The CDR3 extends over 15 amino acids. DNA of the CDR3: TGTGCCAGCAGTTCGACTAGCGGGAGTATCTACGAGCAGTACTTC. This codes for CASSSTSGSIYEQYF.

The chain has TRBV29-1 and TRBJ1-4; no clear D gene. V lost 7 bases to trimming and J lost 8 bases, with 14 bases between them. Germline CDR1 reads SQVTM; CDR2 reads ANQGSEA. This CDR3 comprises 12 residues. The CDR3, as DNA: TGCAGCGCCAGAGCCGAAGGGGAAAAACTGTTTTTT. Protein: CSARAEGEKLFF.

This clone came up once. CDR3 residues: CASSLDGLGQGVINQPQHF. The CDR3 DNA reads as TGTGCCAGCAGCTTAGATGGACTGGGACAGGGGGTGATCAATCAGCCCCAGCATTTT. This sequence joins TRBV11-2 and TRBJ1-5; 11 bases are shared with TRBD1. J lost 3 bases, V lost 0 bases, and 10 bases had no gene match. The length of the CDR3 is 19 residues. In germline, CDR1 is SGHAT, CDR2 FQNNGV. The whole variable domain, remainder taken from reference TRBV11-2 and TRBJ1-5, is EAGVAQSPRYKIIEKRQSVAFWCNPISGHATLYWYQQILGQGPKLLIQFQNNGVVDDSQLPKDRFSAERLKGVDSTLKIQPAKLEDSAVYLCASSLDGLGQGVINQPQHFGDGTRLSIL.

The chain combines TRBV5-6 with TRBJ2-3, with TRBD2 as a possible D gene (7 bases). Germline V CDR1 and CDR2: SGHDT, YYEEEE. The CDR3 is 16 residues long. Trimming cost V 4 bases and J 0 bases, with 15 bases left between them. The CDR3 nucleotides are TGTGCCAGCAGCCGGGGGGCGGGGACTAGCACAGATACGCAGTATTTT. Its translation: CASSRGAGTSTDTQYF.

This rearrangement joins TRBV4-3 to TRBJ2-5, with 8 bases matching TRBD1. CDR1 and CDR2 (germline): LGHNA, YSLEER. CDR3 length: 16 amino acids. With 0 bases clipped from V and 7 bases from J, the junction kept 10 bases outside the gene matches. In DNA, the CDR3 is TGCGCCAGCAGCCAAGATCGGACAGGGACTGCTGGGACCCAGTACTTC. Translated: CASSQDRTGTAGTQYF.

This CDR3 is CASSLSPGLTDTQYF. The CDR3 DNA reads TGTGCCAGCAGTTTATCGCCTGGGCTCACAGATACGCAGTATTTT. V gene TRBV27 combines with J gene TRBJ2-3, with D uncertain. The CDR3 has 15 residues. Trimming removed 0 bases at V and 2 bases at J, with 9 bases between. The germline V gene encodes CDR1 MNHEY and CDR2 SMNVEV (reference sequence).

V is TRBV2 and J is TRBJ2-5, with D maybe TRBD2 (5 bases). CDR3 length: 12 residues. The germline V gene has CDR1 SNHLY and CDR2 FYNNEI. Deletions cut 0 bases from V and 11 bases from J, with 10 bases between. This chain's CDR3 is CASSEALEEQYF. CDR3 DNA sequence: TGTGCCAGCAGTGAAGCGCTGGAGGAGCAGTACTTC.

The chain couples TRBV11-3 to TRBJ2-1; weak D call: TRBD1 (6 bases). The V gene lost 2 bases and the J gene lost 6 bases, with 8 bases spanning the gap. CDR1 and CDR2 from the germline V gene are SGHNT and YENEEA. This CDR3 has 13 amino acids. CDR3 loop: CASSLLGANEQFF. The CDR3 nucleotides read TGTGCCAGCAGCTTATTGGGGGCCAATGAGCAGTTCTTC.

CDR3 sequence (DNA): TGCGCCAGCAGCCAAGCCTCCGGTAGAGGCCAGACCTACGAGCAGTACTTC. Its translation is CASSQASGRGQTYEQYF. J is TRBJ2-7 and V is TRBV4-3; D remains unclear. The ends were cut back, 1 base at V and 2 bases at J, with 18 bases in the middle. Per the germline V gene, CDR1 is LGHNA and CDR2 is YSLEER. The length of the CDR3 is 17 residues.

The gene calls are TRBV5-1 and TRBJ2-1, with D maybe TRBD2 (6 bases). The V end lost 2 bases, the J end lost 5 bases, and 8 bases lay between the germline ends. The CDR3 totals 13 residues. The V gene's germline CDR1 is SGHRS and CDR2 YFSETQ. CDR3 DNA sequence: TGCGCCAGCAGCTTCGGGGGTAACAATGAGCAGTTCTTC. This encodes CASSFGGNNEQFF.

CDR3 sequence (DNA): TGTGCCAGCAGTTCCCGGACAGGGCCCTACGAGCAGTACTTC. The encoded protein is CASSSRTGPYEQYF. The rearrangement links TRBV5-6 to TRBJ2-7, with 8 bases that match TRBD1. V lost 5 bases, J lost 2 bases, and 6 bases stayed unmatched. CDR1 and CDR2 from the germline V gene are SGHDT and YYEEEE. The CDR3 totals 14 residues. Supplemented by reference TRBV5-6 and TRBJ2-7, the full variable domain reads DAGVTQSPTHLIKTRGQQVTLRCSPKSGHDTVSWYQQALGQGPQFIFQYYEEEERQRGNFPDRFSGHQFPNYSSELNVNALLLGDSALYLCASSSRTGPYEQYFGPGTRLTVT.

CDR3: CASSPSGRGEETQYF. The CDR3 DNA sequence: TGTGCCAGCAGCCCAAGCGGGAGGGGAGAAGAGACCCAGTACTTC. J is TRBJ2-5 and V is TRBV5-6, with 10 bases lining up with TRBD2. The V gene end was trimmed by 4 bases and the J gene end by 3 bases; junction bases not matched to a gene: 6. The V gene's germline CDR1 is SGHDT and CDR2 YYEEEE. The CDR3 is made up of 15 amino acids.

The rearrangement joins TRBV6-6 to TRBJ1-1, with 7 bases fitting TRBD1. This CDR3 is built from 15 residues. V lost 7 bases to trimming and J lost 7 bases; unmatched junction nucleotides: 15. Germline-derived CDR1 and CDR2 are MNHNY and SVGAGI (reference sequence). The CDR3 DNA reads TGTGCCAGCACATTTAGTGACCAGGGGGGATTTGAAGCTTTCTTT. Its translation is CASTFSDQGGFEAFF.

The rearrangement links TRBV5-5 to TRBJ1-1; D is unresolved. The CDR3 spans 15 residues. Per the germline V gene, CDR1 is SGHKS and CDR2 is YYEKEE (reference sequence). V was clipped by 3 bases and J by 1 base, with 13 bases between them. The CDR3, as DNA: TGTGCCAGCAGCTACACCCCCACACAGAACACTGAAGCTTTCTTT. This codes for CASSYTPTQNTEAFF.